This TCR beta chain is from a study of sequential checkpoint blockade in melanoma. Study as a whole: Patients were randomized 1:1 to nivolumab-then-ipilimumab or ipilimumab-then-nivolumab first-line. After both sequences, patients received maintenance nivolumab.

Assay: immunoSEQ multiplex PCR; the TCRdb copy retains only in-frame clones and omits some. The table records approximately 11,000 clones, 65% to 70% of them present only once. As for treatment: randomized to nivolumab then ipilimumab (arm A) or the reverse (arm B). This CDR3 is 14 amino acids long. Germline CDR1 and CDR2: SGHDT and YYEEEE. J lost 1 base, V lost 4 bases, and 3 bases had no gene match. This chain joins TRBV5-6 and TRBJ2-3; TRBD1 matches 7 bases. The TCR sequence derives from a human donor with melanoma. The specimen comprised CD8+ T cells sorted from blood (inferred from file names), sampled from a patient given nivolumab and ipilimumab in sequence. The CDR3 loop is CASSPGQGTDTQYF. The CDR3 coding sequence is TGTGCCAGCAGCCCAGGACAGGGCACAGATACGCAGTATTTT.